A selection of T cell receptor beta chains follows, all from one sample in a study of blood T cell repertoires in COVID-19. TCRdb's copy holds only in-frame clones and misses some; the assay was immunoSEQ multiplex PCR. The table has over 110,000 clones, 65% to 90% seen once. Material: peripheral blood. These receptors came from a man between 60 and 75 years old with active or convalescent COVID-19. Both conserved end residues are part of each CDR3. The D gene is left open where the match is weak. Only part of the rows carry a size: once, few, many, or a class if the clone is expanded.

cdr3_aa: CASSEWGERHEKLFF; cdr3_nt: TGTGCCAGCAGTGAATGGGGGGAGCGGCACGAAAAACTGTTTTTT; d_call: -; v_call: TRBV6-1; j_call: TRBJ1-4; clone_size: -
cdr3_aa: CSVECPDRDGYTF; cdr3_nt: TGCAGCGTTGAATGTCCGGACAGGGACGGCTACACCTTC; d_call: TRBD1; v_call: TRBV29-1; j_call: TRBJ1-2; clone_size: -
cdr3_aa: CASSQFGYRQSGSNEQFF; cdr3_nt: TGCGCCAGCAGCCAATTTGGTTACAGACAGTCCGGGTCAAATGAGCAGTTCTTC; d_call: -; v_call: TRBV4-3; j_call: TRBJ2-1; clone_size: once
cdr3_aa: CASSDRGYYGYTF; cdr3_nt: TGTGCCAGCAGTGACAGGGGATACTATGGCTACACCTTC; d_call: -; v_call: TRBV2; j_call: TRBJ1-2; clone_size: -
cdr3_aa: CASSQGRTGGSDTQYF; cdr3_nt: TGCGCCAGCAGCCAAGGAAGGACAGGGGGCAGTGATACGCAGTATTTT; d_call: TRBD1; v_call: TRBV4-1; j_call: TRBJ2-3; clone_size: -
cdr3_aa: CASSTGTGDWKSGYTF; cdr3_nt: TGCGCCAGCAGCACCGGGACAGGGGATTGGAAGAGTGGCTACACCTTC; d_call: TRBD1; v_call: TRBV4-1; j_call: TRBJ1-2; clone_size: -
cdr3_aa: CASSESIGRLVYEQYF; cdr3_nt: TGTGCCAGCAGTGAATCTATAGGGAGGCTAGTCTACGAGCAGTACTTC; d_call: -; v_call: TRBV6-1; j_call: TRBJ2-7; clone_size: -
cdr3_aa: CASSIDRGSYGYTF; cdr3_nt: TGTGCCAGTAGTATAGATCGGGGGAGCTATGGCTACACCTTC; d_call: -; v_call: TRBV19; j_call: TRBJ1-2; clone_size: -
cdr3_aa: CATSRDIGGLYGYTF; cdr3_nt: TGTGCCACCAGCAGAGATATTGGGGGACTGTATGGCTACACCTTC; d_call: -; v_call: TRBV15; j_call: TRBJ1-2; clone_size: -
cdr3_aa: CASSTGDRDQETQYF; cdr3_nt: TGCGCCAGCAGCACAGGGGACAGGGATCAAGAGACCCAGTACTTC; d_call: TRBD1; v_call: TRBV5-1; j_call: TRBJ2-5; clone_size: -
cdr3_aa: CAWSGPTGNTIYF; cdr3_nt: TGTGCCTGGTCAGGGCCTACTGGAAACACCATATATTTT; d_call: -; v_call: TRBV30; j_call: TRBJ1-3; clone_size: -
cdr3_aa: CASSWITGNYGYTF; cdr3_nt: TGTGCCAGCAGTTGGATAACAGGGAACTATGGCTACACCTTC; d_call: -; v_call: TRBV28; j_call: TRBJ1-2; clone_size: -
cdr3_aa: CALPNGYTF; cdr3_nt: TGTGCCCTCCCTAACGGCTACACCTTC; d_call: -; v_call: TRBV5-3; j_call: TRBJ1-2; clone_size: -
cdr3_aa: CASRPGLLNTGELFF; cdr3_nt: TGTGCCAGCAGACCGGGACTTCTCAACACCGGGGAGCTGTTTTTT; d_call: -; v_call: TRBV3-1/TRBV3-2; j_call: TRBJ2-2; clone_size: once
cdr3_aa: CASTLNRRVNQPQHF; cdr3_nt: TGTGCCAGTACCCTTAACCGCAGGGTCAATCAGCCCCAGCATTTT; d_call: -; v_call: TRBV19; j_call: TRBJ1-5; clone_size: -
cdr3_aa: CASSGTGIRWNTIYF; cdr3_nt: TGTGCCAGCAGCGGAACAGGGATAAGGTGGAACACCATATATTTT; d_call: -; v_call: TRBV9; j_call: TRBJ1-3; clone_size: -
cdr3_aa: CASSQLWGSPGTDTQYF; cdr3_nt: TGCGCCAGCAGCCAATTGTGGGGCTCCCCCGGCACAGATACGCAGTATTTT; d_call: -; v_call: TRBV4-1; j_call: TRBJ2-3; clone_size: -
cdr3_aa: CASSSQGASGNTIYF; cdr3_nt: TGTGCCAGCAGCTCCCAGGGGGCTTCTGGAAACACCATATATTTT; d_call: TRBD1; v_call: TRBV7-2; j_call: TRBJ1-3; clone_size: -
cdr3_aa: CASGGQNSYEQYF; cdr3_nt: TGTGCCAGCGGGGGACAGAACTCCTACGAGCAGTACTTC; d_call: TRBD1; v_call: TRBV7-2; j_call: TRBJ2-7; clone_size: few
cdr3_aa: CASSSRQGSRSPLHF; cdr3_nt: TGTGCCAGCAGCTCCAGACAGGGTTCACGTTCACCCCTCCACTTT; d_call: TRBD1; v_call: TRBV5-8; j_call: TRBJ1-6; clone_size: -
cdr3_aa: CASSESVTGGIYGYTF; cdr3_nt: TGTGCCAGCAGTGAATCTGTGACAGGGGGAATCTATGGCTACACCTTC; d_call: TRBD1; v_call: TRBV6-4; j_call: TRBJ1-2; clone_size: -
cdr3_aa: CASSFWREDIQYF; cdr3_nt: TGTGCCAGCAGCTTTTGGAGGGAGGACATTCAGTACTTC; d_call: -; v_call: TRBV5-5; j_call: TRBJ2-4; clone_size: -
cdr3_aa: CASSESPTGTDTIYF; cdr3_nt: TGCGCCAGCAGTGAGTCACCGACAGGGACTGACACCATATATTTT; d_call: TRBD1; v_call: TRBV10-2; j_call: TRBJ1-3; clone_size: -
cdr3_aa: CASSTQRRDTEAFF; cdr3_nt: TGTGCCAGCAGTACCCAGCGGAGGGACACTGAAGCTTTCTTT; d_call: -; v_call: TRBV27; j_call: TRBJ1-1; clone_size: -
cdr3_aa: CASSLRTGGQPQHF; cdr3_nt: TGTGCCAGCAGTTTAAGGACAGGGGGTCAGCCCCAGCATTTT; d_call: TRBD1; v_call: TRBV28; j_call: TRBJ1-5; clone_size: -
cdr3_aa: CASSRGGGPSYNSPLHF; cdr3_nt: TGTGCCAGCAGCCGCGGGGGGGGGCCCTCCTATAATTCACCCCTCCACTTT; d_call: -; v_call: TRBV25-1; j_call: TRBJ1-6; clone_size: once
cdr3_aa: CASSLSLGQGTEAFF; cdr3_nt: TGTGCCAGCAGCTTATCATTGGGGCAGGGCACTGAAGCTTTCTTT; d_call: -; v_call: TRBV11-3; j_call: TRBJ1-1; clone_size: -
cdr3_aa: CASSFGDRRNTEAFF; cdr3_nt: TGTGCCAGCAGCTTCGGGGACAGGAGGAACACTGAAGCTTTCTTT; d_call: TRBD1; v_call: TRBV11-3; j_call: TRBJ1-1; clone_size: -
cdr3_aa: CASSPPDRVYEQYF; cdr3_nt: TGTGCCAGCAGCCCCCCGGACAGGGTCTACGAGCAGTACTTC; d_call: TRBD1; v_call: TRBV9; j_call: TRBJ2-7; clone_size: -
cdr3_aa: CASSVGSGRGNEQFF; cdr3_nt: TGTGCCAGCAGCGTAGGTAGCGGGAGAGGTAATGAGCAGTTCTTC; d_call: TRBD2; v_call: TRBV9; j_call: TRBJ2-1; clone_size: -
cdr3_aa: CASKEVAGNTIYF; cdr3_nt: TGTGCCAGTAAAGAGGTCGCGGGAAACACCATATATTTT; d_call: -; v_call: TRBV19; j_call: TRBJ1-3; clone_size: -
cdr3_aa: CASSLMQGGGNTIYF; cdr3_nt: TGTGCCAGCAGCCTAATGCAGGGGGGTGGAAACACCATATATTTT; d_call: TRBD1; v_call: TRBV7-2; j_call: TRBJ1-3; clone_size: -
cdr3_aa: CASSFDSMNTEAFF; cdr3_nt: TGTGCCAGCAGTTTCGACAGTATGAACACTGAAGCTTTCTTT; d_call: -; v_call: TRBV6-2/TRBV6-3; j_call: TRBJ1-1; clone_size: -
cdr3_aa: CASSPDGTSHGYTF; cdr3_nt: TGTGCCAGCTCACCAGATGGGACATCCCATGGCTACACCTTC; d_call: -; v_call: TRBV18; j_call: TRBJ1-2; clone_size: -
cdr3_aa: CASSSGTGLEYNEQFF; cdr3_nt: TGTGCCAGTAGTTCCGGGACAGGTTTAGAATACAATGAGCAGTTCTTC; d_call: TRBD1; v_call: TRBV19; j_call: TRBJ2-1; clone_size: few
cdr3_aa: CASSSPRVSLYEQYF; cdr3_nt: TGTGCCAGCAGCTCTCCCAGGGTCTCCCTGTACGAGCAGTACTTC; d_call: -; v_call: TRBV11-2; j_call: TRBJ2-7; clone_size: -
cdr3_aa: CASSLGVNRGVGYTF; cdr3_nt: TGTGCCAGCAGTTTAGGCGTAAACAGGGGTGTGGGCTACACCTTC; d_call: TRBD1; v_call: TRBV28; j_call: TRBJ1-2; clone_size: few
cdr3_aa: CASAPQGNYEQYF; cdr3_nt: TGTGCCAGCGCTCCTCAGGGAAACTACGAGCAGTACTTC; d_call: -; v_call: TRBV9; j_call: TRBJ2-7; clone_size: few
cdr3_aa: CASSVSVHEQYF; cdr3_nt: TGTGCCAGCAGCGTCTCGGTCCATGAGCAGTACTTC; d_call: -; v_call: TRBV5-6; j_call: TRBJ2-7; clone_size: -
cdr3_aa: CASSPKGRGGYNEQFF; cdr3_nt: TGTGCCAGCAGTCCAAAGGGGCGGGGGGGCTACAATGAGCAGTTCTTC; d_call: TRBD2; v_call: TRBV27; j_call: TRBJ2-1; clone_size: -
cdr3_aa: CASSLFLGPGTDTQYF; cdr3_nt: TGTGCCAGCAGCTTATTCCTAGGCCCGGGTACAGATACGCAGTATTTT; d_call: -; v_call: TRBV7-9; j_call: TRBJ2-3; clone_size: -
cdr3_aa: CASSVGQGTNEKLFF; cdr3_nt: TGTGCCAGTAGTGTCGGACAGGGAACTAATGAAAAACTGTTTTTT; d_call: TRBD1; v_call: TRBV19; j_call: TRBJ1-4; clone_size: -
cdr3_aa: CASSITEWQAYTEAFF; cdr3_nt: TGTGCCAGTAGTATAACCGAATGGCAGGCGTACACTGAAGCTTTCTTT; d_call: -; v_call: TRBV19; j_call: TRBJ1-1; clone_size: -
cdr3_aa: CATSGLNTIYF; cdr3_nt: TGTGCCACATCGGGGTTGAACACCATATATTTT; d_call: -; v_call: TRBV28; j_call: TRBJ1-3; clone_size: -
cdr3_aa: CASSLEGTSGRATYNEQFF; cdr3_nt: TGCGCCAGCAGCTTGGAGGGGACTAGCGGGAGGGCCACCTACAATGAGCAGTTCTTC; d_call: TRBD2; v_call: TRBV5-1; j_call: TRBJ2-1; clone_size: -
cdr3_aa: CAWRGVVNTEAFF; cdr3_nt: TGTGCCTGGAGAGGGGTGGTAAACACTGAAGCTTTCTTT; d_call: -; v_call: TRBV30; j_call: TRBJ1-1; clone_size: few
cdr3_aa: CAWSVLQGNTEAFF; cdr3_nt: TGTGCCTGGAGTGTATTGCAGGGGAACACTGAAGCTTTCTTT; d_call: -; v_call: TRBV30; j_call: TRBJ1-1; clone_size: -
cdr3_aa: CASSLAGNSPLHF; cdr3_nt: TGTGCCAGCAGTTTAGCAGGGAATTCACCCCTCCACTTT; d_call: -; v_call: TRBV27; j_call: TRBJ1-6; clone_size: -
cdr3_aa: CASSPGDRVEETQYF; cdr3_nt: TGTGCCAGCAGTCCCGGGGACAGGGTAGAAGAGACCCAGTACTTC; d_call: TRBD1; v_call: TRBV27; j_call: TRBJ2-5; clone_size: -